In this sample, the clone carrying this TCR beta chain turned up a few times. The CDR3 sequence is 16 residues long. Germline V CDR1 and CDR2: ENHRY, SYGVKD. Trimming took 3 bases from V and 7 from J, leaving 21 bases between them. Time point denoted: persistent/refractory GD, antithyroid drugs over 5 years with positive TRAb. Isolated PBMC RNA provided the starting material for the TCR library. Collection of peripheral blood (roughly 9 milliliters) was done using EDTA tubes. This entry is derived from a study of regulatory T cells in long-lasting Graves disease. Study as a whole: Positive TSH receptor antibodies alongside over 5 years of antithyroid drugs were what marked Graves' disease as persistent.

Researchers made TCR beta libraries by using iRepertoire HTBI primers and running Arm-PCR on CDR3 regions. TCRdb redid the calling of the multiplex PCR reads with MiXCR, one entry per CDR3 protein. The sample consists of hundreds of thousands of distinct CDR3 sequences, 20% to 25% of them appearing once. The receptor was isolated from a female donor with Graves disease. The sequenced sample was peripheral blood mononuclear cells (PBMCs), obtained when the disease was refractory, from a patient treated with antithyroid drugs. The J gene is TRBJ1-1, the V gene TRBV10-3; D is unresolved. CDR3 sequence: CAISDPSKKGAGEAFF. The CDR3 nucleotides are TGTGCCATCAGTGACCCCAGCAAGAAGGGAGCAGGTGAAGCTTTCTTT.